The 22 T cell receptor beta chains below come from one sample, sequenced in a study of sequential checkpoint blockade in melanoma. This table comes from immunoSEQ multiplex PCR, and its TCRdb copy is limited to in-frame clones, with some not included. This sample has about 21,000 clones, with around four fifths found just once. As for treatment: randomized to nivolumab then ipilimumab (arm A) or the reverse (arm B). The specimen was CD8+ T cells sorted from blood (inferred from file names), collected from a patient given nivolumab and ipilimumab in sequence. The receptors originated from a human donor with melanoma.

V and J are TRBV11-2 and TRBJ2-1; 8 positions match TRBD1. This CDR3 contains 14 residues. V gave up 5 bases and J gave up 8 bases; unmatched junction bases: 8. CDR1 and CDR2 (germline): SGHAT, FQNNGV. The CDR3 spells CASSRETGGDEQFF. CDR3 nucleotide sequence: TGTGCCAGCAGCCGCGAAACAGGGGGAGATGAGCAGTTCTTC.

This sequence joins TRBV27 and TRBJ1-6, with a tentative D call TRBD1 (6 bases). Germline V gene data show CDR1 as MNHEY and CDR2 as SMNVEV (reference sequence). V was clipped by 2 bases and J by 10 bases, with 12 bases between them. This CDR3 region has 14 residues. This CDR3 reads CASSLGGAGSPLHF. The CDR3 bases are TGTGCCAGCAGTTTAGGGGGGGCAGGATCACCCCTCCACTTT.

The V gene is TRBV19, the J gene TRBJ1-1; D uncertain. From germline, CDR1 is LNHDA and CDR2 SQIVND (reference sequence). The CDR3 contains 12 residues. Trimming shortened V by 7 bases and J by 7 bases, and 13 bases separated the two germline ends. CDR3 coding DNA: TGTGCCAGTACCCCCTTTGCGGGTGAAGCTTTCTTT. It codes for CASTPFAGEAFF. The whole variable domain, filled in from reference TRBV19 and TRBJ1-1, reads DGGITQSPKYLFRKEGQNVTLSCEQNLNHDAMYWYRQDPGQGLRLIYYSQIVNDFQKGDIAEGYSVSREKKESFPLTVTSAQKNPTAFYLCASTPFAGEAFFGQGTRLTVV.

The rearrangement links TRBV7-9 to TRBJ2-7; no clear D. Germline V lookup: CDR1 SEHNR, CDR2 FQNEAQ (reference sequence). The CDR3 has 12 amino acids. V dropped 6 bases and J dropped 6 bases, with 12 bases sitting between them. CDR3 region: CASRADNREQYF. In DNA form, the CDR3 reads TGTGCCAGCAGAGCCGACAATCGCGAGCAGTACTTC.

The rearrangement links TRBV2 to TRBJ1-5, with a tentative D call TRBD1 (6 bases). The CDR3 sequence is 15 residues long. The V and J ends lost 3 bases and 4 bases respectively, with 13 bases between them. Germline V lookup: CDR1 SNHLY, CDR2 FYNNEI. For the CDR3, the DNA is TGTGCCAGCAGTGACCCCAAACAGGGAAATCAGCCCCAGCATTTT. Residues: CASSDPKQGNQPQHF.

A few counts support this clone. J is TRBJ1-2 and V is TRBV28, with D hard to call. Trimming pared 4 bases from V and 6 bases from J, leaving 12 bases between. The CDR3 is made up of 13 amino acids. CDR1 is MDHEN and CDR2 is SYDVKM in the germline V gene. The CDR3, as DNA: TGTGCCAGCAGTTCCATGACGGGGAATGGCTACACCTTC. Residues: CASSSMTGNGYTF.

The chain couples TRBV11-3 to TRBJ2-2, with TRBD2 as a possible D gene (5 bases). V was cut by 3 bases and J by 0 bases, with 8 bases left in between. The germline V gene has CDR1 SGHNT and CDR2 YENEEA. CDR3 length: 15 residues. This CDR3 is CASSFGGANTGELFF. DNA of the CDR3: TGTGCCAGCAGCTTTGGAGGAGCGAACACCGGGGAGCTGTTTTTT.

In its sample, this clone was seen once. The chain uses TRBV5-6 and TRBJ1-2, with TRBD1 as a possible D gene (6 bases). The CDR3 length is 17 residues. Trimming pared 4 bases from V and 4 bases from J, leaving 23 bases between. Germline values: CDR1 SGHDT, CDR2 YYEEEE. The CDR3 is CASSTQGRGRRGYGYTF. In DNA, the CDR3 is TGTGCCAGCAGCACCCAGGGGAGGGGAAGAAGGGGCTATGGCTACACCTTC.

The J gene is TRBJ2-7, the V gene TRBV5-5; D is perhaps TRBD1 (6 bases). Deletions cut 4 bases from V and 2 bases from J, with 13 bases between. Looked up from germline, CDR1 is SGHKS and CDR2 is YYEKEE (reference sequence). The CDR3 has 14 residues. CDR3 in DNA: TGTGCCAGCAGCCTGGGGGACACCCCCTACGAGCAGTACTTC. Translating it yields CASSLGDTPYEQYF.

This chain links TRBV29-1 with TRBJ2-3; D may be TRBD2 (6 bases). CDR3 length equals 12 residues. Germline values: CDR1 SQVTM, CDR2 ANQGSEA. Trimming removed 5 bases at V and 8 bases at J, with 14 bases between. CDR3 coding DNA: TGCAGCGTTTCCCATGGGCGGGGTACGCAGTATTTT. Protein product: CSVSHGRGTQYF.

This clone has only one observation. The chain links TRBV9 to TRBJ2-1; TRBD2 aligns across 10 bases. The ends lost 4 bases at V and 2 bases at J; junction bases unmatched: 9. This CDR3 is 17 amino acids long. Germline values: CDR1 SGDLS, CDR2 YYNGEE. As DNA, the CDR3 is TGTGCCAGCAGCCCCGGGGTGAGCGGGGGGGCCTACAATGAGCAGTTCTTC. Amino acids: CASSPGVSGGAYNEQFF.

This chain links TRBV9 with TRBJ2-1, with 10 bases aligning to TRBD2. Per the germline V gene, CDR1 is SGDLS and CDR2 is YYNGEE. The V gene end was trimmed by 0 bases and the J gene end by 9 bases; junction bases not matched to a gene: 6. The CDR3 extends over 15 amino acids. CDR3 DNA: TGTGCCAGCAGCGTAGCTTTGGTAGCGGGGGGTGAGCAGTTCTTC. Its protein product is CASSVALVAGGEQFF. The full variable domain, in which reference TRBV9 and TRBJ2-1 provide the parts outside the CDR3, is DSGVTQTPKHLITATGQRVTLRCSPRSGDLSVYWYQQSLDQGLQFLIQYYNGEERAKGNILERFSAQQFPDLHSELNLSSLELGDSALYFCASSVALVAGGEQFFGPGTRLTVL.

This clone has just a few counts. The chain uses TRBV6-1 and TRBJ1-4; possibly TRBD1 for D (6 bases). The CDR3 runs 15 residues. Germline-derived CDR1 and CDR2 are MNHNS and SASEGT. V lost 1 base to trimming and J lost 8 bases, with 14 bases between them. The CDR3 DNA reads as TGTGCCAGCAGTGAAGAGGGGGGGGCAGTCGAAAAACTGTTTTTT. It translates to CASSEEGGAVEKLFF.

J is TRBJ1-2 and V is TRBV30, with D perhaps matching TRBD1 (6 bases). The CDR3 totals 13 residues. CDR1 and CDR2 (germline): GTSNPN, SVGIG (reference sequence). V was trimmed by 5 bases and J by 0 bases, leaving 10 bases between them. The CDR3 loop is CAWWGQANYGYTF. In DNA form, the CDR3 reads TGTGCCTGGTGGGGGCAGGCTAACTATGGCTACACCTTC.

This clone counts as medium-sized. The V call is TRBV5-1, the J call TRBJ2-6, with TRBD1 matching 7 bases. CDR3 size: 15 residues. Germline loops: CDR1 SGHRS, CDR2 YFSETQ. Trimming cost V 4 bases and J 10 bases; bases outside gene matches: 11. CDR3 amino acids: CASSRWGTEENVLTF. For the CDR3, the DNA is TGCGCCAGCAGCCGATGGGGGACAGAGGAGAACGTCCTGACTTTC.

This chain links TRBV5-8 with TRBJ2-7; the match to TRBD1 covers 9 bases. Looked up from germline, CDR1 is SGHTS and CDR2 is YDEGEE. The CDR3 is 15 residues long. J lost 6 bases, V lost 7 bases, and 14 bases had no gene match. CDR3 sequence: CASGGWGTGYREQYF. CDR3 DNA sequence: TGTGCCAGCGGGGGCTGGGGGACAGGGTATCGCGAGCAGTACTTC.

The genes are TRBV29-1 and TRBJ1-2; TRBD1 matches 10 bases. Germline-derived CDR1 and CDR2 are SQVTM and ANQGSEA. Trimming removed 8 bases from V and 6 bases from J; junction bases left unmatched: 6. The CDR3 consists of 12 residues. The CDR3 coding sequence is TGCAGCTCTTCCGGGACAGGGGATGGCTACACCTTC. This gives the protein CSSSGTGDGYTF.

Worth noting for this clone: At one boundary the junction diverges from the germline segment, which might be a read error. The chain has TRBV29-1 and TRBJ2-5; tentatively, D is TRBD1 (5 bases). The J call may be wrong; the DNA end is better matched by TRBJ2-7. Germline V gives CDR1 SQVTM, CDR2 ANQGSEA. The CDR3 spans 13 residues. The CDR3, as DNA: TGCGGCGTTGAAGGGGTGGGCTCCTACGAGCAGTACTTC. Amino acids: CGVEGVGSYEQYF.

The J gene is TRBJ1-2, the V gene TRBV20-1; 7 positions agree with TRBD1. The V gene's germline CDR1 is DFQATT and CDR2 SNEGSKA (reference sequence). Trimming at V came to 6 bases and at J to 8 bases, leaving 6 bases not matched to a gene. The CDR3 has 11 amino acids. The CDR3 loop is CSAMTGRGYTF. Here the CDR3 DNA reads TGCAGTGCCATGACAGGGAGAGGCTACACCTTC.

This clone was seen once. The rearrangement joins TRBV27 to TRBJ2-1; D possibly corresponds to TRBD2 (5 bases). Germline lookup yields CDR1 MNHEY and CDR2 SMNVEV (reference sequence). V lost 4 bases to trimming and J lost 10 bases, with 14 bases between them. This CDR3 has 13 amino acids. The CDR3 region has the DNA TGTGCCAGCAGTTACGATGGAGGAGTCGAGCAGTTCTTC. Its protein is CASSYDGGVEQFF.

V is TRBV5-6 and J is TRBJ2-5; 14 nucleotides align to TRBD2. The CDR3 is 16 amino acids. The germline gives CDR1 SGHDT, CDR2 YYEEEE. Losses at the gene ends were 4 bases for V and 5 bases for J; bases not matched to a gene: 7. The CDR3 sequence: CASSQQGLAGAETQYF. Here the CDR3 DNA reads TGTGCCAGCAGCCAACAGGGACTAGCGGGGGCGGAGACCCAGTACTTC.

The rearrangement links TRBV28 to TRBJ2-1, with TRBD2 matching 11 bases. There are 15 residues in the CDR3. Per germline, CDR1 MDHEN and CDR2 SYDVKM. Trimming removed 6 bases from V and 4 bases from J; junction bases left unmatched: 5. The CDR3 DNA reads TGTGCCAGCAGCCGAACTAGCGGGGGTTACAATGAGCAGTTCTTC. Translating gives CASSRTSGGYNEQFF.